These 20 T cell receptor beta chains came from one sample sequenced in a study of T cell responses to AZD1222 COVID-19 vaccine. Clones were read by immunoSEQ multiplex PCR, and TCRdb kept only the in-frame ones, dropping some. Of about 120,000 clones in the sample, approximately 80% are singletons; the top ten hold about a quarter. This material consisted of peripheral blood, taken 28 days after the second AZD1222 dose. The receptor source for this set is an adult who received the AZD1222 COVID-19 vaccine.

The chain links TRBV5-7 to TRBJ2-7; possibly TRBD1 or TRBD2 for D (5 bases each). TRBV5-7 is treated as an ORF (open reading frame) with a function not yet certain. Trimming cost V 6 bases and J 6 bases, with 22 bases left between them. CDR3 length equals 15 residues. The CDR3 DNA sequence: TGTGCCAGCATACTCCAGGACACGGCGGGTTGCGAGCAGTACTTC. It specifies CASILQDTAGCEQYF.

The chain is built from TRBV6-5 and TRBJ1-3; maybe TRBD1 (6 bases). Trimming removed 6 bases at V and 1 base at J, with 10 bases between. The CDR3 extends over 14 amino acids. CDR1 is MNHEY, CDR2 SVGAGI, per germline. CDR3 bases: TGTGCCAGCAGCAAGACAGGTTCTGGAAACACCATATATTTT. Its protein product is CASSKTGSGNTIYF.

The rearrangement links TRBV10-3 to TRBJ2-5; D is unresolved. Germline V gene sequence: CDR1 ENHRY, CDR2 SYGVKD. V dropped 7 bases and J dropped 1 base, with 10 bases sitting between them. CDR3 size: 13 residues. The CDR3: CAINNKPQETQYF. DNA for the CDR3: TGTGCCATCAATAACAAGCCCCAAGAGACCCAGTACTTC.

The rearrangement joins TRBV12-5 to TRBJ1-2, with 8 bases aligning to TRBD1. With 0 bases clipped from V and 8 bases from J, the junction kept 14 bases outside the gene matches. Germline CDR1 and CDR2: LGHNT and FRNRAP. The CDR3 runs to 17 residues. For the CDR3, the DNA is TGTGCTAGTGGTTTGGTACTTGGACAGGGCCCTTTGAGAGGCTACACCTTC. Protein: CASGLVLGQGPLRGYTF.

The chain is built from TRBV2 and TRBJ1-1; possible D gene TRBD1, 5 bases. CDR1 SNHLY and CDR2 FYNNEI come from the germline V gene. V shed 2 bases and J shed 1 base, with 11 bases lying between them. The CDR3 extends over 15 amino acids. The CDR3 reads CASSEWDGPNTEAFF. As DNA, the CDR3 is TGTGCCAGCAGTGAATGGGACGGTCCGAACACTGAAGCTTTCTTT.

This chain links TRBV7-9 with TRBJ2-7, with D maybe TRBD1 (6 bases). Germline-derived CDR1 and CDR2 are SEHNR and FQNEAQ (reference sequence). Trimming took 0 bases from V and 3 from J, leaving 12 bases between them. The CDR3 has 15 residues. The CDR3 nucleotides read TGTGCCAGCAGCTTAGCTGGGGGCCAACACTACGAGCAGTACTTC. It is translated as CASSLAGGQHYEQYF.

The gene calls are TRBV9 and TRBJ2-1, with 10 bases fitting TRBD2. This CDR3 comprises 15 residues. The ends lost 3 bases at V and 6 bases at J; junction bases unmatched: 6. Germline V gives CDR1 SGDLS, CDR2 YYNGEE. CDR3 protein: CASSASGGLPNEQFF. CDR3 coding DNA: TGTGCCAGCAGCGCTAGCGGGGGTCTTCCCAATGAGCAGTTCTTC.

As DNA, the CDR3 is TGTGCCAGCAGCTTTCGCCTTGGCGGCTACACCTTC. Translation gives CASSFRLGGYTF. V usage is TRBV7-9 and J usage is TRBJ1-2; D remains unclear. In germline, CDR1 is SEHNR, CDR2 FQNEAQ (reference sequence). Trimming stripped 3 bases from V and 8 bases from J, with 10 bases between. The CDR3 has 12 residues.

The gene calls are TRBV5-4 and TRBJ1-1; D might be TRBD1 (5 bases). With 7 bases removed from V and 1 base from J, the gap between germline ends came to 8 bases. The V gene's germline CDR1 is SGHNT and CDR2 YYREEE (reference sequence). The CDR3 extends over 12 amino acids. The CDR3 coding sequence is TGTGCCAGCGGGGGGTCGAACACTGAAGCTTTCTTT. Translating gives CASGGSNTEAFF.

The chain has TRBV11-2 and TRBJ1-5; possible D gene TRBD1, 6 bases. This CDR3 is 15 amino acids long. Germline V gives CDR1 SGHAT, CDR2 FQNNGV. Trimming took 2 bases from V and 3 from J, leaving 11 bases between them. CDR3 nucleotide sequence: TGTGCCAGCAGCTTAACTACAGGGCCCAATCAGCCCCAGCATTTT. This sequence encodes CASSLTTGPNQPQHF.

The chain joins TRBV5-5 to TRBJ1-5, with D hard to call. The CDR3 is made up of 14 amino acids. CDR1 and CDR2 from the germline V gene are SGHKS and YYEKEE (reference sequence). Trimming pared 3 bases from V and 4 bases from J, leaving 11 bases between. This CDR3 reads CASSSRTVNQPQHF. Written as DNA, the CDR3 is TGTGCCAGCAGCTCAAGGACTGTAAATCAGCCCCAGCATTTT.

This chain joins TRBV24-1 and TRBJ1-3; D is unclear. CDR3 length equals 16 residues. V was trimmed by 8 bases and J by 0 bases, leaving 16 bases between them. Germline values: CDR1 KGHDR, CDR2 SFDVKD. CDR3 residues: CATIPQRSSSGNTIYF. CDR3 coding DNA: TGTGCCACCATACCCCAAAGAAGCAGCTCTGGAAACACCATATATTTT.

Remarks on this clone: Other DNA sequences of this sample code for an identical CDR3. V and J are TRBV18 and TRBJ2-1; D remains unclear. Germline CDR1 is KGHSH and CDR2 is LQKENI. The CDR3 is 13 amino acids. Trimming took off 0 bases at V and 7 bases at J, with 7 bases between the two ends. The CDR3 bases are TGTGCCAGCTCACCACCTGGGCTTAATGAGCAGTTCTTC. Its translation: CASSPPGLNEQFF.

The J gene is TRBJ1-2, the V gene TRBV18; D might be TRBD1 (5 bases). The CDR3 consists of 14 residues. V dropped 1 base and J dropped 7 bases, with 13 bases sitting between them. Germline loops: CDR1 KGHSH, CDR2 LQKENI. This CDR3 reads CASSPQQGSGGYTF. The CDR3 DNA reads TGTGCCAGCTCACCACAGCAGGGATCAGGTGGCTACACCTTC.

This chain connects TRBV12-3 or TRBV12-4 to TRBJ2-5, with a tentative D call TRBD2 (7 bases). The V end was cut by 6 bases, the J end by 9 bases, with 11 bases between. This CDR3 spans 11 amino acids. The CDR3 DNA sequence: TGTGCCAGCAGCTTGGGGGGGCCCCAGTACTTC. This encodes CASSLGGPQYF.

The chain couples TRBV4-3 to TRBJ2-7, with 7 positions matching TRBD1. Trimming at V came to 1 base and at J to 0 bases, leaving 9 bases not matched to a gene. Germline V gives CDR1 LGHNA, CDR2 YSLEER. CDR3 length equals 17 residues. The CDR3 sequence: CASSQVIGAGGSYEQYF. The DNA for the CDR3 is TGCGCCAGCAGCCAAGTTATAGGGGCAGGGGGCTCCTACGAGCAGTACTTC.

This clone was recorded once. The rearrangement uses TRBV7-2 and TRBJ1-4, with a weak D call TRBD1 (6 bases). The CDR3 is 16 amino acids. Germline CDR1 is SGHTA and CDR2 is FQGNSA. V was shortened by 1 base and J by 11 bases, with 20 bases between the two germline ends. DNA of the CDR3: TGTGCCAGCAGCTTAGGGGACACCGTGGGAGGAGGGAAACTGTTTTTT. This sequence encodes CASSLGDTVGGGKLFF. The full variable domain, with the rest looked up from reference TRBV7-2 and TRBJ1-4, is GAGVSQSPSNKVTEKGKDVELRCDPISGHTALYWYRQSLGQGLEFLIYFQGNSAPDKSGLPSDRFSAERTGGSVSTLTIQRTQQEDSAVYLCASSLGDTVGGGKLFFGSGTQLSVL.

The V gene is TRBV10-1, the J gene TRBJ2-3; perhaps D is TRBD1 or TRBD2 (5 bases each). Germline V gene sequence: CDR1 WNHNN, CDR2 SYGVQD (reference sequence). The CDR3 covers 15 residues. V dropped 6 bases and J dropped 0 bases, with 13 bases sitting between them. CDR3 nucleotides: TGCGCCAGCAGCTCCGGGACCACGAGCACAGATACGCAGTATTTT. This codes for CASSSGTTSTDTQYF.

This chain connects TRBV7-9 to TRBJ1-1; 8 nucleotides align to TRBD1. With 5 bases clipped from V and 3 bases from J, the junction kept 8 bases outside the gene matches. The CDR3 extends over 15 amino acids. Germline assignment: CDR1 SEHNR and CDR2 FQNEAQ (reference sequence). CDR3 loop: CASSQRQGRHTEAFF. CDR3 in DNA: TGTGCCAGCAGCCAAAGACAGGGGAGGCACACTGAAGCTTTCTTT.

With respect to this clone: The same CDR3 is also encoded by other DNA sequences in this sample. V gene TRBV9 combines with J gene TRBJ1-5; 7 bases match TRBD1. Germline V lookup: CDR1 SGDLS, CDR2 YYNGEE. The CDR3 sequence is 14 residues long. V trimming: 0 bases; J trimming: 5 bases; junction bases outside the gene matches: 2. CDR3 nucleotides: TGTGCCAGCAGCGTAGGGGACAGCCATCAGCCCCAGCATTTT. Translating it yields CASSVGDSHQPQHF.